These 13 T cell receptor beta chains originate from one sample sequenced in a study of memory CD4+ T cells and cytomegalovirus serostatus. Single viable CD3+CD4+CD8-CD45RO+ cells were sorted as the memory CD4+ T cells. Generated by immunoSEQ multiplex PCR, the TCRdb table keeps only in-frame clones and is missing some. This table has approximately 63,000 clones, about 78% appearing once. Sequenced input: memory CD4+ T cells from blood. The receptor set was obtained from an adult in good health and CMV-seronegative. Some clones in this sample may be carry-over from other donors' samples.

This clone was seen a handful of times. This chain uses TRBV18 with TRBJ1-1; the D gene is possibly TRBD1 (5 bases). Trimming removed 2 bases from V and 1 base from J, with 8 bases in between. The CDR3 runs 14 residues. The germline V gene encodes CDR1 KGHSH and CDR2 LQKENI. CDR3 coding DNA: TGTGCCAGCTCACCAGGACACCCGAACACTGAAGCTTTCTTT. Translating gives CASSPGHPNTEAFF.

The genes are TRBV20-1 and TRBJ2-1; D is undetermined. This CDR3 has 11 amino acids. V dropped 4 bases and J dropped 6 bases, with 7 bases sitting between them. From germline, CDR1 is DFQATT and CDR2 SNEGSKA (reference sequence). In DNA, the CDR3 is TGCAGTGCTAAGGCTAGCAATGAGCAGTTCTTC. Amino acid sequence: CSAKASNEQFF.

The chain links TRBV5-1 to TRBJ2-2; possibly TRBD2 for D (7 bases). V was shortened by 6 bases and J by 3 bases, with 15 bases between the two germline ends. Germline lookup yields CDR1 SGHRS and CDR2 YFSETQ. CDR3 size: 15 residues. The CDR3 region is CASTAGAGDTGELFF. Here the CDR3 DNA reads TGCGCCAGCACCGCGGGGGCCGGGGACACCGGGGAGCTGTTTTTT.

Notes on this clone: A junction end diverges from the germline sequence, so it may reflect a read error. This rearrangement joins TRBV2 to TRBJ2-3, with TRBD1 matching 8 bases. CDR1 and CDR2 from the germline V gene are SNHLY and FYNNEI. The CDR3 spans 12 residues. DNA of the CDR3: TGTGCCGGCAGGGGGCAAGCAGATACGCAGTATTTT. It specifies CAGRGQADTQYF. Filled out from reference TRBV2 and TRBJ2-3, the complete variable domain reads EPEVTQTPSHQVTQMGQEVILRCVPISNHLYFYWYRQILGQKVEFLVSFYNNEISEKSEIFDDQFSVERPDGSNFTLKIRSTKLEDSAMYFCAGRGQADTQYFGPGTRLTVL.

The V gene is TRBV30, the J gene TRBJ1-1; D is possibly TRBD1 (6 bases). The germline gives CDR1 GTSNPN, CDR2 SVGIG (reference sequence). Trimming left V 1 base short and J 5 bases short, with 11 bases between. The CDR3 spans 13 residues. The CDR3 spells CAWSAGGGTEAFF. CDR3 nucleotide sequence: TGTGCCTGGAGTGCGGGAGGGGGAACTGAAGCTTTCTTT.

The chain uses TRBV6-1 and TRBJ2-3, with TRBD2 identical over 8 bases. The CDR3 runs 15 residues. Germline loops: CDR1 MNHNS, CDR2 SASEGT. V gave up 6 bases and J gave up 1 base; unmatched junction bases: 6. The CDR3 protein is CASSVSGGRTDTQYF. In DNA form, the CDR3 reads TGTGCCAGCAGCGTGAGCGGGGGACGCACAGATACGCAGTATTTT.

The J gene is TRBJ2-5, the V gene TRBV7-9; 7 bases fit TRBD1. The V and J ends lost 0 bases and 5 bases, in that order; junction bases with no gene match: 3. The CDR3 extends over 14 amino acids. CDR1 SEHNR and CDR2 FQNEAQ come from the germline V gene (reference sequence). CDR3 protein: CASSLAPDRETQYF. The DNA of the CDR3 is TGTGCCAGCAGCTTAGCGCCGGACAGGGAGACCCAGTACTTC.

V gene TRBV11-2 combines with J gene TRBJ2-7; 7 bases fit TRBD2. This CDR3 contains 11 residues. Germline trimming cut 8 bases from V and 6 bases from J; bases unmatched to any gene: 4. CDR1 and CDR2 (germline): SGHAT, FQNNGV. The CDR3 here is CASSWGGEQYF. The CDR3 nucleotides read TGTGCCAGCTCCTGGGGGGGCGAGCAGTACTTC.

The chain recombines TRBV5-4 with TRBJ2-5; D tentatively fits TRBD1 or TRBD2 (5 bases each). The CDR3 sequence is 17 residues long. The V gene lost 3 bases and the J gene lost 4 bases, with 22 bases spanning the gap. Germline V CDR1 and CDR2: SGHNT, YYREEE (reference sequence). This CDR3 reads CASSSPPGTSSRETQYF. Written as DNA, the CDR3 is TGTGCCAGCAGCTCGCCCCCCGGGACCTCTTCACGAGAGACCCAGTACTTC.

The chain has TRBV5-1 and TRBJ2-7, with D possibly TRBD2 on 5 matching bases. CDR3 length equals 14 residues. The germline V and J ends were trimmed by 3 bases and 3 bases, with 13 bases remaining between them. CDR1 is SGHRS, CDR2 YFSETQ, per germline. The CDR3 coding sequence is TGCGCCAGCAGCTCCCAATACCGGGGCTACGAGCAGTACTTC. Protein: CASSSQYRGYEQYF.

The chain is built from TRBV30 and TRBJ1-2; D not resolved. The germline V gene has CDR1 GTSNPN and CDR2 SVGIG (reference sequence). Trimming took off 2 bases at V and 9 bases at J, with 10 bases between the two ends. The CDR3 has 11 residues. The CDR3 coding sequence is TGTGCCTGGAGTTGGGAGGATAGCTACACCTTC. It specifies CAWSWEDSYTF.

V and J are TRBV5-1 and TRBJ1-4, with D perhaps matching TRBD1 (6 bases). CDR1 is SGHRS and CDR2 is YFSETQ in the germline V gene. With 4 bases removed from V and 4 bases from J, the gap between germline ends came to 11 bases. The CDR3 has 14 residues. The CDR3: CASSGTSHNEKLFF. The CDR3 DNA sequence: TGCGCCAGCAGCGGGACAAGCCATAATGAAAAACTGTTTTTT.

This clone was recorded only once. V and J are TRBV7-9 and TRBJ2-7; 7 positions match TRBD1. V was pared by 6 bases and J by 6 bases, with 8 bases of the junction left unmatched. CDR1 and CDR2 (germline): SEHNR, FQNEAQ (reference sequence). The CDR3 is made up of 13 amino acids. CDR3 in amino acids: CASSRNNRGEQYF. The DNA for the CDR3 is TGTGCCAGCAGTCGTAACAACAGGGGCGAGCAGTACTTC.